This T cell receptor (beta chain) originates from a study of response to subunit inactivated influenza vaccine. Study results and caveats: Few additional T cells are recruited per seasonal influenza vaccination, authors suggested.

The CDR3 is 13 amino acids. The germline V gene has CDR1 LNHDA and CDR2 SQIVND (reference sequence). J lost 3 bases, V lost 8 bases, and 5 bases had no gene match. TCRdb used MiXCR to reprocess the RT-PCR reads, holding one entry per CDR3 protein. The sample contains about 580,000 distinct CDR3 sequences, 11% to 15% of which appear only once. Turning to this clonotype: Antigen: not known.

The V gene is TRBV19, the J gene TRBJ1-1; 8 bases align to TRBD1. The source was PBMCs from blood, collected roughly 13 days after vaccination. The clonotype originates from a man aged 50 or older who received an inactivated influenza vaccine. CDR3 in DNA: TGTGCCAGTCGGGCGGACAGGGACACTGAAGCTTTCTTT. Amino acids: CASRADRDTEAFF.